This T cell receptor (beta chain) was documented in a study of control samples from healthy donors and cancer patients. Between the trimmed V and J ends, which lost 11 bases and 6 bases, there was a span of 16 bases. The CDR3 totals 12 residues. Per the germline V gene, CDR1 is MNHEY and CDR2 is SVGAGI. Some clones are missing from TCRdb's copy, which holds only in-frame ones; the method was immunoSEQ multiplex PCR. The sample includes 95,000 to 150,000 clones, about nine tenths of them seen just once. The TCR sequence derives from a woman aged 18-35 years in good health. This sequence joins TRBV6-5 and TRBJ1-2; possibly TRBD1 for D (6 bases). The sequenced sample consisted of blood. CDR3 bases: TGTGCCGTAAAACAGGGTCCGGATGGCTACACCTTC. Translating gives CAVKQGPDGYTF.